This T cell receptor (beta chain) was captured by sequencing in a study of blood T cell repertoires in COVID-19. Authors' methods: Amplification of reference gene primers was used by the study to estimate nucleated cell counts. The method was immunoSEQ multiplex PCR; TCRdb's version includes in-frame clones alone and lacks a portion of them. From that table come the V and J calls and clone size; the DNA was used to work out D and trimming. The table includes more than 95,000 clones, approximately 80% detected once. Between the trimmed V and J ends, which lost 0 bases and 0 bases, there was a span of 7 bases. Germline V gene sequence: CDR1 SGHRS, CDR2 YFSETQ. The CDR3 is made up of 15 amino acids.

The receptor's source is a man aged 55 to 70 with acute or convalescent COVID-19. This chain uses TRBV5-1 with TRBJ1-5, with D possibly being TRBD1 (6 bases). Sequenced: peripheral blood. CDR3 nucleotide sequence: TGCGCCAGCAGCTTGGGAGGGGGTAGCAATCAGCCCCAGCATTTT. As protein: CASSLGGGSNQPQHF.